The clone carrying this TCR beta chain was detected a few times. Its antigen remains unknown. This sample is part of a study of early T cells in non-severe SARS-CoV-2 infection. Study in general: Chains from this unsorted whole-blood bulk RNA could not be paired.

Germline V gene sequence: CDR1 SQVTM, CDR2 ANQGSEA. Unmatched junction bases numbered 2, after V lost 8 bases and J lost 3 bases. CDR3 length: 13 amino acids. Findings and limits, study-wide: VDJdb-based matching was biased toward anti-spike CD8 responses and missed private and CD4 specificities.

The TCR library protocol was used to attach unique molecular identifiers. These identifiers were attached to individual cDNA molecules. TCRdb ran MiXCR on the 5' RACE reads and lists one entry per CDR3 protein. The repertoire has approximately 30,000 distinct CDR3 sequences, around 7% of them found once; the top ten carry about an eighth. The chain couples TRBV29-1 to TRBJ2-2; 11 bases agree with TRBD2. The sequenced sample was whole blood, obtained at baseline. This TCR was recovered from an adult who was a healthcare worker with PCR-confirmed SARS-CoV-2 infection or an uninfected control (not recorded which). The CDR3 sequence is CSFSGRDTGELFF. In DNA form, the CDR3 reads TGCAGCTTTAGCGGGAGGGACACCGGGGAGCTGTTTTTT.